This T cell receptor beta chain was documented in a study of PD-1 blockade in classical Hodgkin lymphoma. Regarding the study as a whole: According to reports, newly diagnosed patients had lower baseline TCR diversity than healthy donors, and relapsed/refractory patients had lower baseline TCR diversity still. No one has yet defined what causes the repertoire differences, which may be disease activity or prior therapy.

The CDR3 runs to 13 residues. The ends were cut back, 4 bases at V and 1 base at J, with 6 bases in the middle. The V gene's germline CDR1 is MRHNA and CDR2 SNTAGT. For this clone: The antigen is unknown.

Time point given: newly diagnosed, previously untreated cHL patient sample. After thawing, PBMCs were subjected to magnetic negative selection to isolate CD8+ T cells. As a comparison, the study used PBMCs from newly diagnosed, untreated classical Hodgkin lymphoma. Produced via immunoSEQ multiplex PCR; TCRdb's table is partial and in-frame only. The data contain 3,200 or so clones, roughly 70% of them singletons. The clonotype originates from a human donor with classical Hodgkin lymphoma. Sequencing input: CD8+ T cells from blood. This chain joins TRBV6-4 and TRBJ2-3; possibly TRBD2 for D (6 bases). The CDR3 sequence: CASSAGGTDTQYF. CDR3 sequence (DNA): TGTGCCAGCAGTGCGGGAGGCACAGATACGCAGTATTTT.